This T cell receptor beta chain was sequenced during a study of cytomegalovirus exposure and HLA in healthy donors. Study-wide results and caveats: Productive rates of about 87% or about 30% were seen for most TCR beta V segments in an earlier analysis. Immune exposure information comprised only CMV serostatus. A later analysis showed HLA-associated TCR beta chains outstripping equally common others in clonal expansion.

The PCR used 60 Vbeta and 13 Jbeta primers. The protocol was immunoSEQ multiplex PCR, while the TCRdb copy is restricted to in-frame clones and leaves out a portion. There are approximately 93,000 clones in the sample, with under 4.5% held by the top ten. With respect to this clone: Its target is not known.

Material for sequencing was PBMCs. This sequence was found in a young woman in good health and CMV-seronegative.

CDR3 bases: TGTGCCACCATCTTGACCCGGGACAGGGTAAATGAGCAGTTCTTC. Translating it yields CATILTRDRVNEQFF. The gene calls are TRBV6-5 and TRBJ2-1, with 9 bases that match TRBD1. Unmatched junction bases numbered 14, after V lost 10 bases and J lost 7 bases. This CDR3 region has 15 residues. Germline lookup yields CDR1 MNHEY and CDR2 SVGAGI.